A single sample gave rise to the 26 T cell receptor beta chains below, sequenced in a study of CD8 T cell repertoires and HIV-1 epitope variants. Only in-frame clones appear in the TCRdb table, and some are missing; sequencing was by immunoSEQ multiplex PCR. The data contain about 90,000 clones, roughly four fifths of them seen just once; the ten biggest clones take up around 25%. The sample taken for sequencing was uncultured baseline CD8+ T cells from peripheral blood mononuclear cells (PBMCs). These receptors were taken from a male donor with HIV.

The CDR3 spells CASGVWGANVLTF. The CDR3 DNA follows: TGTGCCAGTGGGGTTTGGGGGGCCAACGTCCTGACTTTC. The chain combines TRBV19 with TRBJ2-6; D remains unclear. The ends were cut back, 8 bases at V and 4 bases at J, with 9 bases in the middle. CDR1 and CDR2 from the germline V gene are LNHDA and SQIVND (reference sequence). The CDR3 runs 13 residues.

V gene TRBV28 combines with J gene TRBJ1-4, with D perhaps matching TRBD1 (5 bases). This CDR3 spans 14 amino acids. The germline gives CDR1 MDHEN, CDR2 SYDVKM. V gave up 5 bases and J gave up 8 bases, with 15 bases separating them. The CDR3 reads CASSLTGPEEKLFF. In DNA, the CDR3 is TGTGCCAGCAGTCTTACAGGACCGGAGGAAAAACTGTTTTTT.

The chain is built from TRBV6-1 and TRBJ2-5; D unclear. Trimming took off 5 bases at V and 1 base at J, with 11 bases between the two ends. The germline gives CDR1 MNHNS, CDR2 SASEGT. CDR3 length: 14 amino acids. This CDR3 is CASSIEHLQETQYF. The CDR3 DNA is TGTGCCAGCAGTATTGAGCACCTCCAAGAGACCCAGTACTTC.

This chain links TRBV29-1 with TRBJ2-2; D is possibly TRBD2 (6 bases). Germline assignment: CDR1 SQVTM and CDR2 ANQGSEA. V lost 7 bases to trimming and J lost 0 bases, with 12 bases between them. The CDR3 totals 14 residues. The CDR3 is CSALLATNTGELFF. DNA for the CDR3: TGCAGCGCGCTACTAGCAACGAACACCGGGGAGCTGTTTTTT.

The CDR3 nucleotides read TGTGCCAGCAGTCCCTCCTGGGGCACCTACGAGCAGTACTTC. As protein: CASSPSWGTYEQYF. V and J are TRBV6-5 and TRBJ2-7; D is perhaps TRBD1 (5 bases). Germline CDR1 reads MNHEY; CDR2 reads SVGAGI. V was cut by 5 bases and J by 2 bases, with 13 bases left in between. The CDR3 spans 14 residues.

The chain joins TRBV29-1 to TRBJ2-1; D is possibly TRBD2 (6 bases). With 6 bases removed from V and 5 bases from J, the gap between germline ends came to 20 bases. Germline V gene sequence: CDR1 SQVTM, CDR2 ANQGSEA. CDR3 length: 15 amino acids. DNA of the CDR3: TGCAGCGTGGTTCCTCCCGGGACTGGAGACAATGAGCAGTTCTTC. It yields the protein CSVVPPGTGDNEQFF.

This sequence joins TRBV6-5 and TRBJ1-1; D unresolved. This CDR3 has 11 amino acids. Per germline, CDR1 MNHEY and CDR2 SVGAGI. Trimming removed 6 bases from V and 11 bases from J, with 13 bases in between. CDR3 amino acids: CASSNGQRAFF. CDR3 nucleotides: TGTGCCAGCAGCAATGGGCAGAGGGCTTTCTTT.

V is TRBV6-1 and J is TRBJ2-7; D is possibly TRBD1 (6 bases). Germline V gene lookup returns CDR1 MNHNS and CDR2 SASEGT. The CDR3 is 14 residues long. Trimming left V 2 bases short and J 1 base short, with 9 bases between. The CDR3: CASSELQGSYEQYF. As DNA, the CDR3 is TGTGCCAGCAGTGAATTACAGGGATCCTACGAGCAGTACTTC.

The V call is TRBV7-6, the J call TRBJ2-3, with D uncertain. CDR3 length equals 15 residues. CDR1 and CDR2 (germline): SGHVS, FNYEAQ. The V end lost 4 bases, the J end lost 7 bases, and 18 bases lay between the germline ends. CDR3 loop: CASSSRLGPENTQYF. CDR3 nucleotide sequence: TGTGCCAGCAGCTCTCGCCTGGGCCCGGAGAATACGCAGTATTTT.

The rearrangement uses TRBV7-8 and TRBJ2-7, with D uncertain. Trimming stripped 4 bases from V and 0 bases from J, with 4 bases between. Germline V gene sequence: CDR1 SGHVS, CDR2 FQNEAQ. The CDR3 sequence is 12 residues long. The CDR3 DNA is TGTGCCAGCAGCTGGAGCTCCTACGAGCAGTACTTC. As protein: CASSWSSYEQYF.

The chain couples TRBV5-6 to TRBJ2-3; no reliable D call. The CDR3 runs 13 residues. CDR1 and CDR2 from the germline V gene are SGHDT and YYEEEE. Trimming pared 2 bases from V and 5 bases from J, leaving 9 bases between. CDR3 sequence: CASSFNYKDTQYF. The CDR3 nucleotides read TGTGCCAGCAGCTTCAACTATAAAGATACGCAGTATTTT.

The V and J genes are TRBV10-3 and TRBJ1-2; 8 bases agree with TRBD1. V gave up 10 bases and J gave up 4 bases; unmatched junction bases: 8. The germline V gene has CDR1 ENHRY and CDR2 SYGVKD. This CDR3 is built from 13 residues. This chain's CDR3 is CATLTGEGYGYTF. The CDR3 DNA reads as TGTGCCACCCTGACAGGGGAGGGCTATGGCTACACCTTC.

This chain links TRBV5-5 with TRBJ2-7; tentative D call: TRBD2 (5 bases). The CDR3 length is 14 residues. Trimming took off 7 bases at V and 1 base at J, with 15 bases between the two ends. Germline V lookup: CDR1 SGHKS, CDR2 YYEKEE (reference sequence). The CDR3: CASGSTASSYEQYF. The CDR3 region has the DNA TGTGCCAGCGGGAGCACAGCTTCTTCCTACGAGCAGTACTTC.

The CDR3 reads CASSPEMEGLYGYTF. Written as DNA, the CDR3 is TGTGCCAGCAGTCCAGAGATGGAGGGGCTCTATGGCTACACCTTC. The chain couples TRBV27 to TRBJ1-2; a weak D match, TRBD1 (5 bases). The CDR3 runs to 15 residues. The germline CDR1 and CDR2 sequences are MNHEY and SMNVEV (reference sequence). V lost 5 bases, J lost 4 bases, and 17 bases lay in between.

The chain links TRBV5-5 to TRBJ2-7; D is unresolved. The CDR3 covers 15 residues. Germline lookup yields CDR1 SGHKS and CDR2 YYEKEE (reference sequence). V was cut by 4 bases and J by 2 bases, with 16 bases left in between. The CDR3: CASSQLSRTPYEQYF. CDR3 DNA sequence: TGTGCCAGCAGCCAGCTAAGCAGAACCCCCTACGAGCAGTACTTC.

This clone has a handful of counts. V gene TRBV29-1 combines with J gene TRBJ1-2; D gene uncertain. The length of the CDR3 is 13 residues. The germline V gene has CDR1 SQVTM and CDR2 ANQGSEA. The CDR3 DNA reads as TGCACCGTGAGGGAACCGACTAACTATGGCTACACCTTC. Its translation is CTVREPTNYGYTF.

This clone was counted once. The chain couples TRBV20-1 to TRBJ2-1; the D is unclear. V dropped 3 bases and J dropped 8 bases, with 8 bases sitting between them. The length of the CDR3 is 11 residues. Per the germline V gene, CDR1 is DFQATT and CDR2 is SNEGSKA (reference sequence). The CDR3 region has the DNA TGCAGTGCTAGTTCTCGGGATGAGCAGTTCTTC. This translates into CSASSRDEQFF.

CDR3 DNA sequence: TGTGCCAGCACCTTTACCTCAGGGGGCGGCAATCAGCCCCAGCATTTT. Amino acid sequence: CASTFTSGGGNQPQHF. The chain combines TRBV28 with TRBJ1-5, with 8 bases identical to TRBD1. Germline V gene lookup returns CDR1 MDHEN and CDR2 SYDVKM. The V and J ends lost 7 bases and 2 bases, in that order; junction bases with no gene match: 10. The CDR3 runs to 16 residues. Filled out from reference TRBV28 and TRBJ1-5, the complete variable domain reads DVKVTQSSRYLVKRTGEKVFLECVQDMDHENMFWYRQDPGLGLRLIYFSYDVKMKEKGDIPEGYSVSREKKERFSLILESASTNQTSMYLCASTFTSGGGNQPQHFGDGTRLSIL.

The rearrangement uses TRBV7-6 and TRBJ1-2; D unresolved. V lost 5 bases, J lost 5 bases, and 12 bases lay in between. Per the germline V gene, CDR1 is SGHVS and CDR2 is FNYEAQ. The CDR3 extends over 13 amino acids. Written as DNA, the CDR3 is TGTGCCAGCAGCCCTGGGGAGGTTTATGGCTACACCTTC. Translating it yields CASSPGEVYGYTF.

CDR3 region: CASSLDSSVGQETQYF. The CDR3 DNA is TGCGCCAGCAGCTTGGATTCTAGCGTTGGGCAAGAGACCCAGTACTTC. The chain recombines TRBV5-1 with TRBJ2-5, with a weak D call TRBD2 (6 bases). The ends were cut back, 0 bases at V and 2 bases at J, with 14 bases in the middle. This CDR3 is 16 amino acids long. The germline V gene has CDR1 SGHRS and CDR2 YFSETQ.

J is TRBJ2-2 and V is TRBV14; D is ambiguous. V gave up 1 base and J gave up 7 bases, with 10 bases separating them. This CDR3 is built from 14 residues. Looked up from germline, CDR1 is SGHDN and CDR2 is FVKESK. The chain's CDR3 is CASSQVGLDGELFF. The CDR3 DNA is TGTGCCAGCAGCCAAGTGGGATTAGACGGGGAGCTGTTTTTT.

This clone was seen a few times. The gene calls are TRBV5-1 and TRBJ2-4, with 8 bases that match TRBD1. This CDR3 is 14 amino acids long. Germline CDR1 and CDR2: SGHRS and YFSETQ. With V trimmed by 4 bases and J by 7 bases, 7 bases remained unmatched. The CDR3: CASSPLQGANIQYF. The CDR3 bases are TGCGCCAGCAGCCCCCTTCAGGGGGCTAACATTCAGTACTTC.

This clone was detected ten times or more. CDR3 nucleotides: TGTGCCACCAGCAGAGTGAACTCTGGGGCCAACGTCCTGACTTTC. Protein: CATSRVNSGANVLTF. The chain carries TRBV15 and TRBJ2-6; D remains unclear. Trimming removed 1 base from V and 0 bases from J, with 4 bases in between. The germline V gene encodes CDR1 LNHNV and CDR2 YYDKDF (reference sequence). The CDR3 sequence is 15 residues long.

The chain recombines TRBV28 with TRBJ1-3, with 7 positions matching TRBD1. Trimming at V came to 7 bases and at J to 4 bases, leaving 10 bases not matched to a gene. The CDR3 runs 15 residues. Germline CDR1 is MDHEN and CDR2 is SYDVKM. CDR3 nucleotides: TGTGCCAGCACCCGAGAGGGGGCAGGCGGAAACACCATATATTTT. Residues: CASTREGAGGNTIYF.

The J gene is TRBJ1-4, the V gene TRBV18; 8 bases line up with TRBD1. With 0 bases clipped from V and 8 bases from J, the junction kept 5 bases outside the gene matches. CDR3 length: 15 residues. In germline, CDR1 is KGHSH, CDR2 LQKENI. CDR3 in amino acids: CASSPPGQEGEKLFF. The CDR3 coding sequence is TGTGCCAGCTCACCACCGGGACAGGAAGGGGAAAAACTGTTTTTT.

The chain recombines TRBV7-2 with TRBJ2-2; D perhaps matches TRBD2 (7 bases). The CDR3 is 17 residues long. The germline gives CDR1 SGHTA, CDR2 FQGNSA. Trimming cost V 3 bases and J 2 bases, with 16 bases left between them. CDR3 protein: CASSLAGRGSNTGELFF. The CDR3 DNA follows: TGTGCCAGCAGCTTGGCGGGGAGGGGGAGTAACACCGGGGAGCTGTTTTTT.